These T cell receptor beta chains were read from a single sample in a study of T cell responses to AZD1222 COVID-19 vaccine. Sequenced by immunoSEQ multiplex PCR; TCRdb stores in-frame clones only, minus some. The sample contains approximately 60,000 clones, approximately 80% of which appear only once. The sequencing here drew on peripheral blood, taken on day 0 of AZD1222 vaccination. These receptors came from an adult in good health. Each CDR3 is given with its conserved first and last residue.

j_call | v_call | cdr3_aa
TRBJ1-6 | TRBV5-1 | CASSPGGNSPLHF
TRBJ2-7 | TRBV20-1 | CSARVGGTAFF
TRBJ2-2 | TRBV9 | CASSDTRNTGELFF
TRBJ1-5 | TRBV29-1 | CSAADGNQPQHF
TRBJ2-7 | TRBV11-3 | CASSHTRGEQYF
TRBJ1-3 | TRBV9 | CASSLTGGSGNTIYF
TRBJ2-7 | TRBV10-1 | CASSELAGLDYEQYF
TRBJ1-1 | TRBV24-1 | CATSSTGDTEAFF
TRBJ2-2 | TRBV3-1/TRBV3-2 | CASSQDQGASTGELFF
TRBJ1-1 | TRBV11-1 | CASSPRTYNTEAFF
TRBJ1-1 | TRBV13 | CASSFVDREGTEAFF
TRBJ1-5 | TRBV28 | CASSTHGVSNQPQHF
TRBJ2-2 | TRBV6-5 | CASSYVNTGELFF
TRBJ1-1 | TRBV24-1 | CATSDLQGPTEAFF
TRBJ2-2 | TRBV29-1 | CSVLAGAGELFF
TRBJ1-1 | TRBV5-6 | CASSFGGINTEAFF
TRBJ1-5 | TRBV24-1 | CATSDEDQPQHF
TRBJ2-3 | TRBV24-1 | CATSDSVELDTQYF
TRBJ1-6 | TRBV7-9 | CASSPRLARGRYNSPLHF
TRBJ1-2 | TRBV10-3 | CAISATGEGYTF
TRBJ1-1 | TRBV11-2 | CASSRTGPEAFF
TRBJ1-6 | TRBV10-3 | CAIRATGGLNSPLHF
TRBJ2-7 | TRBV6-5 | CASSRQGTREQYF
TRBJ2-5 | TRBV19 | CASSMPRGSQAQETQYF
TRBJ2-1 | TRBV9 | CASSSRSGAYNEQFF
TRBJ1-1 | TRBV5-1 | CASSPTGAGGTEAFF
TRBJ1-1 | TRBV3-1/TRBV3-2 | CASSQVPRGLTEAFF
TRBJ2-1 | TRBV10-3 | CAITDHISSYNEQFF
TRBJ2-1 | TRBV7-2 | CASSFGQGMVNEQFF
TRBJ2-3 | TRBV4-3 | CASSRTGARTDTQYF
TRBJ1-5 | TRBV15 | CATSSLKDQPQHF
TRBJ1-6 | TRBV9 | CASSVIGGPLSPLHF
TRBJ1-1 | TRBV9 | CASSVGGPGTEAFF
TRBJ1-1 | TRBV5-8 | CASSLFREAFF
TRBJ1-5 | TRBV7-2 | CASSSGARGNQPQHF
TRBJ1-2 | TRBV9 | CASSAPGEGYGYTF
TRBJ2-7 | TRBV5-4 | CASSDGQGRTYEQYF
TRBJ1-1 | TRBV11-2 | CASSSPQGQGRTEAFF
TRBJ2-7 | TRBV12-3/TRBV12-4 | CASSFRSYEQYF
TRBJ2-1 | TRBV2 | CASYSDSSYNEQFF
TRBJ2-1 | TRBV7-9 | CASSLPSGGLDEQFF
TRBJ1-1 | TRBV29-1 | CSASPGQGGTFF
TRBJ2-1 | TRBV30 | CAWSVLGVREQFF
TRBJ1-2 | TRBV2 | CASSVQGYGYTF
TRBJ1-5 | TRBV7-8 | CASSLLGVNQPQHF
TRBJ1-3 | TRBV7-3 | CASSLGGSGNTIYF
TRBJ1-1 | TRBV30 | CAWSVPGIGNTEAFF
TRBJ2-3 | TRBV27 | CASSGGKMTQYF